The 21 T cell receptor beta chains listed next were all sequenced from one sample in a study of post-analysis software for immune sequencing data (dated by TCRdb to the mid-2010s). General findings and caveats noted by the study authors: Roughly 5 TRBV segments, including TRBV5-6, TRBV5-1 and TRBV20-1, were significantly more frequent in patients than controls.

Which antigens these TCRs recognize remains unknown. Preparation of the library involved PCR. The sequencer was an Illumina HiSeq 2500. To reduce PCR and sequencing biases, unique molecular identifiers were built into the TCR beta cDNA libraries. Starting from the raw public reads, TCRdb applied fastp trimming at Q25, assembled clones with MiXCR and retained in-frame beta chains. One record per CDR3 amino acid sequence lists the most common genes and DNA. This sample lists roughly 540,000 distinct CDR3 sequences; less than 40% were detected once. The ten largest clones add up to approximately 6% of the sample. The material sequenced was blood. The receptor source for this set is a girl aged 2 to 17 with multiple sclerosis.

The chain joins TRBV27 to TRBJ1-1; TRBD1 agrees at 8 bases. The J segment lost 4 bases and the V segment lost 5 bases, leaving 9 bases of the junction unmatched. The CDR3 contains 15 residues. Germline assignment: CDR1 MNHEY and CDR2 SMNVEV (reference sequence). The CDR3 nucleotides read TGTGCCAGCAGTCCCGGACAGGGAAGGGTCACTGAAGCTTTCTTT. This codes for CASSPGQGRVTEAFF.

A few counts support this clonotype. The chain combines TRBV3-1 with TRBJ2-5, with TRBD2 identical over 10 bases. Germline CDR1 LGHDT, CDR2 YNNKEL (reference sequence). Germline trimming cut 4 bases from V and 4 bases from J; bases unmatched to any gene: 12. The CDR3 sequence is 17 residues long. The CDR3 spells CASSRRTERGGRETQYF. DNA of the CDR3: TGTGCCAGCAGCCGAAGAACGGAGCGGGGGGGCCGAGAGACCCAGTACTTC.

This clonotype was counted only a few times. The chain couples TRBV29-1 to TRBJ1-4; D gene ambiguous. Germline V gene sequence: CDR1 SQVTM, CDR2 ANQGSEA. Trimming shortened V by 7 bases and J by 4 bases, and 4 bases separated the two germline ends. The CDR3 has 10 amino acids. CDR3 sequence: CSALNEKLFF. DNA of the CDR3: TGCAGCGCCCTTAATGAAAAACTGTTTTTT.

This clonotype was picked up a small number of times. The chain joins TRBV12-3 or TRBV12-4 to TRBJ2-1; TRBD2 matches 13 bases. Germline trimming cut 5 bases from V and 6 bases from J; bases unmatched to any gene: 4. The CDR3 has 15 amino acids. The CDR3 DNA follows: TGTGCCAGCAGTCTTACTAGCGGGGGGGGCAATGAGCAGTTCTTC. It encodes CASSLTSGGGNEQFF.

The rearrangement uses TRBV9 and TRBJ2-5; TRBD2 is a possible D gene (5 bases). The DNA end lines up better with TRBJ2-7; the J call may be wrong. This CDR3 contains 16 residues. Per the germline V gene, CDR1 is SGDLS and CDR2 is YYNGEE. As DNA, the CDR3 is TGTGCCAGCAGCCTAGGGATAGGCGGGCCTGGAAACGAGCAGTACTTC. It specifies CASSLGIGGPGNEQYF.

This clonotype was seen only a few times. This rearrangement joins TRBV20-1 to TRBJ2-3; 13 bases agree with TRBD2. In germline, CDR1 is DFQATT, CDR2 SNEGSKA (reference sequence). CDR3 length: 15 amino acids. Trimming cost V 5 bases and J 4 bases; bases outside gene matches: 6. The CDR3 DNA follows: TGCAGTGCTGGAACTAGCGGGGGGGCAGCAGATACGCAGTATTTT. It encodes CSAGTSGGAADTQYF.

This clonotype was seen only a few times. The V call is TRBV6-2 or TRBV6-3, the J call TRBJ1-1; D unresolved. The CDR3 length is 15 residues. The germline V and J ends were trimmed by 2 bases and 1 base, with 11 bases remaining between them. From germline, CDR1 is MNHEY and CDR2 SVGEGT. The CDR3 sequence: CASSYNRRGNTEAFF. The CDR3 DNA sequence: TGTGCCAGCAGTTACAACCGGCGTGGGAACACTGAAGCTTTCTTT.

There are a few counts of this clonotype. The V and J genes are TRBV21-1 and TRBJ1-2; the table's D call, TRBD1, was not checked against the DNA. TRBV21-1 is a pseudogene locus. This CDR3 has 17 amino acids. In DNA, the CDR3 is TGTGCCAGCAGCAAAGAGATGAAAACAGGGATTAACTATGGCTACACCTTC. Translated, it gives CASSKEMKTGINYGYTF.

This clonotype occurred a few times. The chain links TRBV29-1 to TRBJ2-3, with D possibly being TRBD2 (7 bases). The V gene's germline CDR1 is SQVTM and CDR2 ANQGSEA. The length of the CDR3 is 14 residues. Trimming stripped 4 bases from V and 1 base from J, with 12 bases between. The DNA for the CDR3 is TGCAGCGTTGCTCGGGGGGCAGGCACAGATACGCAGTATTTT. Translation: CSVARGAGTDTQYF.

Of note for this clonotype: A junction end diverges from the germline sequence, so it may reflect a read error. The chain joins TRBV7-7 to TRBJ2-1; D possibly corresponds to TRBD2 (6 bases). There are 15 residues in the CDR3. Germline CDR1 reads SSHAT; CDR2 reads FNYEAQ (reference sequence). The CDR3 DNA is TGTGCTAGCAGCTTCGACCACGGGGGAGGCAATGAGCAGTTCTTC. This gives the protein CASSFDHGGGNEQFF.

The rearrangement links TRBV5-1 to TRBJ2-4; D tentatively reads TRBD1 or TRBD2 (5 bases each). The V and J ends lost 2 bases and 6 bases respectively, with 9 bases between them. Germline CDR1 SGHRS, CDR2 YFSETQ. The CDR3 sequence is 13 residues long. The CDR3 reads CASSLDGGNIQYF. In nucleotides, the CDR3 is TGCGCCAGCAGCTTAGATGGGGGAAACATTCAGTACTTC.

Only a few counts were recorded for this clonotype. The chain carries TRBV5-1 and TRBJ1-1; no clear D. The germline V gene encodes CDR1 SGHRS and CDR2 YFSETQ. V lost 2 bases, J lost 1 base, and 9 bases lay in between. This CDR3 comprises 14 residues. CDR3 in amino acids: CASSFPSGNTEAFF. The CDR3 DNA follows: TGCGCCAGCAGCTTCCCCTCAGGGAACACTGAAGCTTTCTTT.

The gene calls are TRBV20-1 and TRBJ1-2; D is unresolved. Trimming removed 6 bases from V and 1 base from J, with 12 bases in between. Germline CDR1 DFQATT, CDR2 SNEGSKA (reference sequence). The CDR3 runs 13 residues. As DNA, the CDR3 is TGCAGTGCCCTGACCGGGAATAACTATGGCTACACCTTC. It is translated as CSALTGNNYGYTF.

The rearrangement links TRBV6-5 to TRBJ1-6, with a weak D call TRBD1 (6 bases). V was cut by 7 bases and J by 5 bases, with 9 bases left in between. CDR1 is MNHEY and CDR2 is SVGAGI in the germline V gene. The length of the CDR3 is 13 residues. CDR3 sequence: CASNRDNNSPLHF. Written as DNA, the CDR3 is TGTGCCAGCAACCGGGACAATAATTCACCCCTCCACTTT.

This clonotype was seen at least ten times. The CDR3 DNA is TGTGCCAGCAGCCAGGGGTTCGGAGGAGAGACCCAGTACTTC. It encodes CASSQGFGGETQYF. This chain joins TRBV14 and TRBJ2-5; D is possibly TRBD2 (5 bases). Germline lookup yields CDR1 SGHDN and CDR2 FVKESK. V was shortened by 3 bases and J by 4 bases, with 12 bases between the two germline ends. The length of the CDR3 is 14 residues.

J is TRBJ1-3 and V is TRBV29-1; the match to TRBD1 covers 9 bases. V dropped 6 bases and J dropped 8; count of bases not matched to a gene: 5. The CDR3 is 12 residues long. Germline V gives CDR1 SQVTM, CDR2 ANQGSEA. CDR3 nucleotide sequence: TGCAGCGTCGCGGACAGGGGAGACACCATATATTTT. This codes for CSVADRGDTIYF.

The chain joins TRBV3-1 to TRBJ2-5; tentative D call: TRBD2 (7 bases). Germline lookup yields CDR1 LGHDT and CDR2 YNNKEL (reference sequence). This CDR3 region has 16 residues. Between the trimmed V and J ends, which lost 0 bases and 4 bases, there was a span of 15 bases. In DNA form, the CDR3 reads TGTGCCAGCAGCCAAGACGGTAGGGGAGGGGGAGAGACCCAGTACTTC. Its protein is CASSQDGRGGGETQYF.

This clonotype has ten or more counts. The V call is TRBV20-1, the J call TRBJ1-6, with a possible D match to TRBD1 (5 bases). Germline loops: CDR1 DFQATT, CDR2 SNEGSKA (reference sequence). There are 12 residues in the CDR3. Trimming stripped 6 bases from V and 6 bases from J, with 9 bases between. CDR3 sequence reads: CSATGANSPLHF. The CDR3, as DNA: TGCAGTGCAACCGGGGCTAATTCACCCCTCCACTTT.

V and J are TRBV12-3 or TRBV12-4 and TRBJ1-1; 8 bases fit TRBD1. CDR3 length: 12 residues. The V and J ends lost 6 bases and 12 bases, in that order; junction bases with no gene match: 9. The CDR3 is CASSRTGSTTFF. Here the CDR3 DNA reads TGTGCCAGCAGCCGGACAGGGAGTACAACTTTCTTT.

This clonotype was seen more than once but under ten times. V usage is TRBV2 and J usage is TRBJ2-7; 7 bases line up with TRBD1. V gave up 8 bases and J gave up 5 bases; unmatched junction bases: 6. CDR1 is SNHLY and CDR2 is FYNNEI in the germline V gene. This CDR3 is built from 12 residues. The CDR3 region is CASARQGNEQYF. DNA of the CDR3: TGTGCCAGCGCAAGACAGGGTAACGAGCAGTACTTC.

The V and J genes are TRBV15 and TRBJ1-5; D perhaps matches TRBD1 (5 bases). Trimming removed 0 bases from V and 3 bases from J, with 9 bases in between. Germline CDR1 is LNHNV and CDR2 is YYDKDF (reference sequence). The CDR3 loop spans 15 amino acids. The CDR3 DNA is TGTGCCACCAGCAGAGAAACAGGTAACAATCAGCCCCAGCATTTT. This codes for CATSRETGNNQPQHF.